Listed below are T cell receptor beta chains from one sample, sequenced in a study of CD8 T cells in ankylosing spondylitis. Each CDR3 protein gets one entry after TCRdb re-called the 5' RACE reads with MiXCR. Here the sample spans a few hundred thousand distinct CDR3 sequences, around 20% being singletons. The sample taken for sequencing was blood, either unsorted or a sorted T cell fraction (not recorded which). These receptors were obtained from a male donor with ankylosing spondylitis or in good health (not recorded which). The CDR3 runs from the conserved cysteine through the conserved F or W. The D gene is left open where the match is weak. The size entry is marked missing in some rows and otherwise reads once, few, many or a size class.

cdr3_length	v_call	j_call	clone_size	d_call	cdr3_nt	cdr3_aa
17	TRBV7-9	TRBJ2-1	.	TRBD2	TGTGCCAGCAGCGAGCGGTGGACTAGCCGAGTTCACAATGAGCAGTTCTTC	CASSERWTSRVHNEQFF
13	TRBV27	TRBJ2-5	few	.	TGTGCCACCGCCCGACACGTCCAAGAGACCCAGTACTTC	CATARHVQETQYF
13	TRBV15	TRBJ2-2	.	.	TGTGCCACCAGCAGAGATAAGGGGGGGGAGCTGTTTTTT	CATSRDKGGELFF
15	TRBV28	TRBJ2-5	.	TRBD1	TGTGCCAGCAGTTTTATGACAGGGCCGAAAGAGACCCAGTACTTC	CASSFMTGPKETQYF
13	TRBV6-6	TRBJ2-6	once	.	TGTGCCAGCAGTCCAGGGGCAGCCAACGTCCTGACTTTC	CASSPGAANVLTF
18	TRBV9	TRBJ2-3	.	TRBD2	TGTGCCAGCAGCGTAGCTCCGGGACTAGCGGGAGGGATCGATACGCAGTATTTT	CASSVAPGLAGGIDTQYF
18	TRBV4-1	TRBJ2-3	.	TRBD1	TGCGCCAGCAGCTACTCAGGGACAGGGGGTCTCAGCACAGATACGCAGTATTTT	CASSYSGTGGLSTDTQYF
15	TRBV28	TRBJ1-5	few	TRBD1	TGTGCCAGCAGTTCGGGACAGGGTAATAGTCAGCCCCAGCATTTT	CASSSGQGNSQPQHF
15	TRBV6-5	TRBJ2-1	many	TRBD1	TGTGCCAGCAGTACTGGACAGGGGGCCTACAATGAGCAGTTCTTC	CASSTGQGAYNEQFF
14	TRBV5-1	TRBJ2-5	.	.	TGCGCCAGCAGCCACGGGGAGGCGGGAGAGACCCAGTACTTC	CASSHGEAGETQYF
14	TRBV20-1	TRBJ2-2	.	.	TGCAGTGCTAGATCGACGGGAAACACCGGGGAGCTGTTTTTT	CSARSTGNTGELFF